These 5 T cell receptor beta chains share one sample of origin, sequenced in a study of T-cell memory formation after mild COVID-19. In TCRdb, the 5' RACE reads were re-called with MiXCR into one record per CDR3 protein. In the table there are 200,000 or so distinct CDR3 sequences, about 17% of which are singletons. Sequenced input: PBMCs or a T cell subset sorted from them (not recorded which). Source of these receptors: an adult woman who had mild COVID-19 (a few samples of this study predate the infection). Cell type and time point are not known.

The rearrangement joins TRBV7-9 to TRBJ2-7, with 7 bases lining up with TRBD2. The CDR3 loop spans 15 amino acids. Trimming at V came to 5 bases and at J to 5 bases, leaving 12 bases not matched to a gene. Germline CDR1 SEHNR, CDR2 FQNEAQ (reference sequence). DNA for the CDR3: TGTGCCAGCAGCCGTGGGACCCCGGGAGGAGACGAGCAGTACTTC. Translation: CASSRGTPGGDEQYF. Based on the CDR3 plus reference TRBV7-9 and TRBJ2-7, the full variable domain is DTGVSQNPRHKITKRGQNVTFRCDPISEHNRLYWYRQTLGQGPEFLTYFQNEAQLEKSRLLSDRFSAERPKGSFSTLEIQRTEQGDSAMYLCASSRGTPGGDEQYFGPGTRLTVT.

This clonotype has more than one count but fewer than ten. The rearrangement links TRBV20-1 to TRBJ2-3; maybe TRBD2 (7 bases). Germline lookup yields CDR1 DFQATT and CDR2 SNEGSKA (reference sequence). The length of the CDR3 is 14 residues. V lost 5 bases and J lost 3, with 15 bases in between. CDR3 bases: TGCAGTGCTCGGGGGAGGGGGAGGACAGATACGCAGTATTTT. This sequence encodes CSARGRGRTDTQYF.

The CDR3 coding sequence is TGCAGCGTTGACCTATGGGGCGAGCAGTTCTTC. It is translated as CSVDLWGEQFF. The genes are TRBV29-1 and TRBJ2-1; tentatively, D is TRBD1 (5 bases). The V and J ends lost 3 bases and 10 bases respectively, with 10 bases between them. CDR3 size: 11 residues. Germline CDR1 reads SQVTM; CDR2 reads ANQGSEA.

The chain combines TRBV20-1 with TRBJ2-7, with D perhaps matching TRBD1 or TRBD2 (6 bases each). The CDR3 totals 13 residues. Looked up from germline, CDR1 is DFQATT and CDR2 is SNEGSKA (reference sequence). Between the trimmed V and J ends, which lost 5 bases and 1 base, there was a span of 12 bases. The CDR3 loop is CSAESGASYEQYF. CDR3 nucleotides: TGCAGTGCTGAGTCGGGGGCGTCCTACGAGCAGTACTTC.

V gene TRBV10-3 combines with J gene TRBJ1-5; D not certain. The germline V gene has CDR1 ENHRY and CDR2 SYGVKD. The CDR3 covers 15 residues. Trimming stripped 3 bases from V and 0 bases from J, with 9 bases between. The CDR3 nucleotides read TGTGCCATCAGTGATGCCGGTTATAGCAATCAGCCCCAGCATTTT. Its translation is CAISDAGYSNQPQHF.